These 27 T cell receptor beta chains originate from one sample sequenced in a study of immune characterization of retroperitoneal liposarcoma. TCRdb re-derived calls from the PCR reads in MiXCR, one entry per CDR3 protein. Among some 6,600 distinct CDR3 sequences listed, around 30% were seen once. Material: tumor tissue. These receptors originate from a female donor with retroperitoneal liposarcoma.

The chain combines TRBV5-1 with TRBJ1-1; D not resolved. CDR3 size: 16 residues. In germline, CDR1 is SGHRS, CDR2 YFSETQ. The V and J ends lost 0 bases and 0 bases respectively, with 12 bases between them. CDR3 bases: TGCGCCAGCAGCTTGGATGGACGGGGATTGAACACTGAAGCTTTCTTT. Residues: CASSLDGRGLNTEAFF.

This clonotype came up many times. The genes are TRBV7-2 and TRBJ2-2; D gene ambiguous. This CDR3 spans 13 amino acids. V was cut by 5 bases and J by 8 bases, with 12 bases left in between. Looked up from germline, CDR1 is SGHTA and CDR2 is FQGNSA. The CDR3 DNA reads TGTGCCAGCAGCGCCCGGACCAGGGGGGAGCTGTTTTTT. Translation: CASSARTRGELFF.

This clonotype ranks as medium-sized. The genes are TRBV6-4 and TRBJ2-1; 7 bases agree with TRBD2. This CDR3 is 15 amino acids long. Germline CDR1 reads MRHNA; CDR2 reads SNTAGT. J was trimmed by 4 bases and V by 3 bases; bases with no gene match: 6. The CDR3 nucleotides read TGTGCCAGCAGTGATTGGGGGGGAGAGTACAATGAGCAGTTCTTC. It translates to CASSDWGGEYNEQFF.

The V call is TRBV10-3, the J call TRBJ2-1; D may be TRBD1 (6 bases). The ends were cut back, 0 bases at V and 4 bases at J, with 13 bases in the middle. The CDR3 length is 16 residues. Germline CDR1 and CDR2: ENHRY and SYGVKD. CDR3: CAISESGQPPYNEQFF. The CDR3 coding sequence is TGTGCCATCAGTGAGTCCGGACAGCCTCCTTACAATGAGCAGTTCTTC.

The sample holds a few counts of this clonotype. The gene calls are TRBV12-3 or TRBV12-4 and TRBJ2-1; TRBD2 aligns across 10 bases. The J call may be incorrect, as the DNA end agrees better with TRBJ2-7. This CDR3 comprises 14 residues. CDR3 DNA: TGTGCCAGCAGTCCCGGGACTAGCGTCTCCGAGCAGTACTTC. As protein: CASSPGTSVSEQYF.

The sample holds a few counts of this clonotype. The chain employs TRBV6-1 and TRBJ2-5; 7 bases align to TRBD2. Looked up from germline, CDR1 is MNHNS and CDR2 is SASEGT. V lost 2 bases to trimming and J lost 11 bases; unmatched junction nucleotides: 14. This CDR3 spans 15 amino acids. The CDR3 loop reads CASSEMGLLGNEQYF. In DNA form, the CDR3 reads TGTGCCAGCAGTGAAATGGGACTACTTGGCAATGAGCAGTACTTC.

In the case of this clonotype: The junction and the germline gene differ at one end; a read error may be behind it. The J gene is TRBJ2-5, the V gene TRBV12-3 or TRBV12-4; 15 bases line up with TRBD2. The CDR3 length is 15 residues. The CDR3 bases are TGTGCCAGCAGTTTAGGGACTAGCGGGGGGGTACAAAAGTTCTTC. Translating it yields CASSLGTSGGVQKFF.

This clonotype came up many times. The V gene is TRBV6-1, the J gene TRBJ1-5, with 10 bases identical to TRBD1. V trimming: 7 bases; J trimming: 7 bases; junction bases outside the gene matches: 13. Germline CDR1 reads MNHNS; CDR2 reads SASEGT. This CDR3 spans 16 amino acids. The CDR3 region has the DNA TGTGCCAGCAATAAGGGACAGGGGCTGATAGGACAGCCCCAGCATTTT. It yields the protein CASNKGQGLIGQPQHF.

This clonotype ranks as medium-sized. The V gene is TRBV6-1, the J gene TRBJ2-7; D is ambiguous. V was pared by 2 bases and J by 0 bases, with 11 bases between. Germline V lookup: CDR1 MNHNS, CDR2 SASEGT. The CDR3 spans 15 residues. The DNA of the CDR3 is TGTGCCAGCAGTGAAACTTGGGGTAGCTCCTACGAGCAGTACTTC. Amino acid sequence: CASSETWGSSYEQYF.

This clonotype is deemed large. The chain is built from TRBV12-3 or TRBV12-4 and TRBJ2-1, with a tentative D call TRBD2 (6 bases). Trimming removed 5 bases from V and 9 bases from J, with 14 bases in between. CDR3 length: 13 amino acids. CDR3 amino acids: CASSPAGSGEQFF. For the CDR3, the DNA is TGTGCCAGCAGTCCCGCGGGGTCCGGTGAGCAGTTCTTC.

J is TRBJ2-3 and V is TRBV6-6; D is perhaps TRBD1 or TRBD2 (5 bases each). Trimming stripped 5 bases from V and 0 bases from J, with 12 bases between. This CDR3 region has 15 residues. Germline V gene sequence: CDR1 MNHNY, CDR2 SVGAGI (reference sequence). CDR3 protein: CASSPQGTSTDTQYF. The CDR3, as DNA: TGTGCCAGCAGTCCTCAAGGGACGAGCACAGATACGCAGTATTTT.

This chain uses TRBV27 with TRBJ1-6; D is possibly TRBD1 (5 bases). Trimming took 5 bases from V and 0 from J, leaving 14 bases between them. Germline V lookup: CDR1 MNHEY, CDR2 SMNVEV (reference sequence). CDR3 size: 17 residues. In DNA, the CDR3 is TGTGCCAGCAGTCCCGGTGTAGACAGCTCCTATAATTCACCCCTCCACTTT. Translated: CASSPGVDSSYNSPLHF.

This clonotype is labeled medium-sized. This rearrangement joins TRBV12-3 or TRBV12-4 to TRBJ2-1, with 13 bases matching TRBD2. V dropped 7 bases and J dropped 9; count of bases not matched to a gene: 6. This CDR3 has 14 residues. CDR3 in amino acids: CASISGTSGTEQFF. The DNA for the CDR3 is TGTGCCAGCATCTCCGGGACTAGCGGGACTGAGCAGTTCTTC.

By share, this clonotype counts as medium-sized. The chain recombines TRBV6-1 with TRBJ2-2; 9 nucleotides align to TRBD1. From germline, CDR1 is MNHNS and CDR2 SASEGT. This CDR3 is built from 18 residues. V lost 5 bases to trimming and J lost 5 bases; unmatched junction nucleotides: 15. The CDR3, as DNA: TGTGCCAGCAGTACGGATTTCCGGGACAGGGTTGGGACCGGGGAGCTGTTTTTT. This translates into CASSTDFRDRVGTGELFF.

This clonotype counts as medium-sized. The chain couples TRBV4-1 to TRBJ2-2; possibly TRBD1 or TRBD2 for D (5 bases each). Trimming took 4 bases from V and 1 from J, leaving 10 bases between them. CDR3 length: 15 amino acids. CDR1 is MGHRA and CDR2 is YSYEKL in the germline V gene. The CDR3 DNA follows: TGCGCCAGCAGCCTGGGACCTCTGAACACCGGGGAGCTGTTTTTT. This encodes CASSLGPLNTGELFF.

This clonotype was found many times. The chain joins TRBV12-3 or TRBV12-4 to TRBJ1-5; the D is unclear. CDR3 length: 13 residues. V lost 2 bases to trimming and J lost 4 bases, with 6 bases between them. The CDR3: CASSLRENQPQHF. In DNA form, the CDR3 reads TGTGCCAGCAGTTTACGGGAGAATCAGCCCCAGCATTTT.

This clonotype was seen many times. Written as DNA, the CDR3 is TGCGCCAGCAGCCAATTCGGGACTAGCCCGACCTCCTACAATGAGCAGTTCTTC. It specifies CASSQFGTSPTSYNEQFF. J is TRBJ2-1 and V is TRBV4-1; 9 bases are shared with TRBD2. The CDR3 is 18 amino acids. The V gene's germline CDR1 is MGHRA and CDR2 YSYEKL. The V segment lost 2 bases and the J segment 0 bases; nucleotides outside the gene matches: 8.

In this sample, this clonotype turned up many times. V gene TRBV7-2 combines with J gene TRBJ2-7, with D perhaps TRBD2 (5 bases). V lost 1 base, J lost 7 bases, and 14 bases lay in between. CDR1 SGHTA and CDR2 FQGNSA come from the germline V gene. The CDR3 length is 14 residues. CDR3: CASSLDGVAFEQYF. CDR3 in DNA: TGTGCCAGCAGCTTAGACGGGGTAGCTTTTGAGCAGTACTTC. The whole variable domain, filled in from reference TRBV7-2 and TRBJ2-7, reads GAGVSQSPSNKVTEKGKDVELRCDPISGHTALYWYRQSLGQGLEFLIYFQGNSAPDKSGLPSDRFSAERTGGSVSTLTIQRTQQEDSAVYLCASSLDGVAFEQYFGPGTRLTVT.

This clonotype was seen a few times. The chain recombines TRBV7-8 with TRBJ2-2; D possibly corresponds to TRBD1 (6 bases). Germline values: CDR1 SGHVS, CDR2 FQNEAQ. V was trimmed by 1 base and J by 6 bases, leaving 9 bases between them. This CDR3 region has 14 residues. The CDR3: CASSLVQGPGELFF. Here the CDR3 DNA reads TGTGCCAGCAGCTTAGTACAGGGCCCCGGGGAGCTGTTTTTT.

This chain connects TRBV25-1 to TRBJ2-1; D is perhaps TRBD2 (5 bases). CDR3 length: 15 residues. Deletions cut 2 bases from V and 4 bases from J, with 12 bases between. The germline gives CDR1 MGHDK, CDR2 SYGVNS. The CDR3 DNA sequence: TGTGCCAGCAGTGAACGCACTACTAGTTACAATGAGCAGTTCTTC. Translating it yields CASSERTTSYNEQFF.

Sample share makes this clonotype medium-sized (0.01 to 0.1%). The V gene is TRBV7-3, the J gene TRBJ2-1, with 8 bases fitting TRBD2. The CDR3 totals 14 residues. The germline V gene encodes CDR1 SGHTA and CDR2 FQGTGA. V gave up 0 bases and J gave up 8 bases; unmatched junction bases: 3. CDR3 nucleotide sequence: TGTGCCAGCAGCTTAACTGGGACTAGTCATGAGCAGTTCTTC. It yields the protein CASSLTGTSHEQFF. The full variable domain, in which reference TRBV7-3 and TRBJ2-1 provide the parts outside the CDR3, is GAGVSQTPSNKVTEKGKYVELRCDPISGHTALYWYRQSLGQGPEFLIYFQGTGAADDSGLPNDRFFAVRPEGSVSTLKIQRTERGDSAVYLCASSLTGTSHEQFFGPGTRLTVL.

This clonotype was counted at least ten times. The chain carries TRBV6-1 and TRBJ1-4; 7 bases map to TRBD1. The CDR3 length is 17 residues. CDR1 is MNHNS and CDR2 is SASEGT in the germline V gene. The V segment lost 1 base and the J segment 0 bases; nucleotides outside the gene matches: 5. CDR3 in DNA: TGTGCCAGCAGTGAAGGGACAGGTGCTGCAACTAATGAAAAACTGTTTTTT. This gives the protein CASSEGTGAATNEKLFF.

This clonotype was observed a handful of times. The chain couples TRBV7-8 to TRBJ2-3, with D unresolved. The CDR3 loop spans 11 amino acids. Germline CDR1 and CDR2: SGHVS and FQNEAQ. Trimming removed 4 bases at V and 5 bases at J, with 4 bases between. Here the CDR3 reads CASSSLDTQYF. The CDR3 coding sequence is TGTGCCAGCAGCTCACTAGATACGCAGTATTTT. The full variable domain, its missing parts supplied by reference TRBV7-8 and TRBJ2-3, is GAGVSQSPRYKVAKRGQDVALRCDPISGHVSLFWYQQALGQGPEFLTYFQNEAQLDKSGLPSDRFFAERPEGSVSTLKIQRTQQEDSAVYLCASSSLDTQYFGPGTRLTVL.

This clonotype showed up just a few times. The chain joins TRBV11-2 to TRBJ2-4, with 10 positions matching TRBD1. The CDR3 is made up of 13 amino acids. The trim removed 5 bases at V and 11 bases at J, leaving 6 bases unmatched. Germline values: CDR1 SGHAT, CDR2 FQNNGV. The CDR3 is CASSQTGTGVQYF. CDR3 nucleotide sequence: TGTGCCAGCAGCCAGACCGGGACAGGGGTTCAGTACTTC.

This clonotype was recorded many times. The chain links TRBV12-3 or TRBV12-4 to TRBJ1-2, with D maybe TRBD1 (5 bases). The CDR3 loop spans 14 amino acids. With 2 bases removed from V and 6 bases from J, the gap between germline ends came to 13 bases. In DNA form, the CDR3 reads TGTGCCAGCAGTTTAACACCCAGGGTCGATGGCTACACCTTC. Translating gives CASSLTPRVDGYTF.

The chain is built from TRBV7-6 and TRBJ1-5; D is undetermined. This CDR3 comprises 13 residues. Trimming left V 5 bases short and J 3 bases short, with 8 bases between. Germline assignment: CDR1 SGHVS and CDR2 FNYEAQ. CDR3 protein: CASSDHPNQPQHF. The CDR3 DNA sequence: TGTGCCAGCAGCGACCATCCCAATCAGCCCCAGCATTTT. The full variable domain, completed using reference TRBV7-6 and TRBJ1-5, is GAGVSQSPRYKVTKRGQDVALRCDPISGHVSLYWYRQALGQGPEFLTYFNYEAQQDKSGLPNDRFSAERPEGSISTLTIQRTEQRDSAMYRCASSDHPNQPQHFGDGTRLSIL.

The rearrangement uses TRBV6-4 and TRBJ1-6, with D hard to call. The V gene's germline CDR1 is MRHNA and CDR2 SNTAGT. The V and J ends lost 6 bases and 1 base respectively, with 19 bases between them. The CDR3 is 18 amino acids. The chain's CDR3 is CASSPAAMGGSYNSPLHF. In nucleotides, the CDR3 is TGTGCCAGCAGCCCAGCCGCCATGGGAGGGTCCTATAATTCACCCCTCCACTTT.